These T cell receptor beta chains were read from a single sample in a study of control samples from healthy donors and cancer patients. Libraries were prepared by immunoSEQ multiplex PCR; TCRdb keeps only in-frame clonotypes and omits some of them. The sample carries about 120,000 clones, 70% to 90% recorded once. Sequencing was performed on blood. These receptors all come from a man over 45 in good health. The CDR3 runs from the conserved cysteine through the conserved F or W. The D gene is left open where the match is weak. Size tells how often a clone was seen (once, few, many) or the class of an expanded clone, and some rows leave it out.

cdr3_length	clone_size	v_call	d_call	j_call	cdr3_nt	cdr3_aa
15	-	TRBV18	-	TRBJ1-3	TGTGCCAGCTCACTCGGACAGAACTCTGGAAACACCATATATTTT	CASSLGQNSGNTIYF
15	once	TRBV7-2	TRBD1	TRBJ1-1	TGTGCCAGCAGCTTAGCGCGAGGACAGGGGAGCGAAGCTTTCTTT	CASSLARGQGSEAFF
14	-	TRBV12-5	TRBD1	TRBJ1-1	TGTGCTAGTGGTACGGACAGGGACGCGACTGAAGCTTTCTTT	CASGTDRDATEAFF
13	-	TRBV5-1	-	TRBJ2-7	TGCGCCAGCAGCTTAGGACGCAACTACGAGCAGTACTTC	CASSLGRNYEQYF
13	-	TRBV12-3/TRBV12-4	-	TRBJ2-5	TGTGCCAGCAGTTTAATTCTTTGGGAGACCCAGTACTTC	CASSLILWETQYF
12	-	TRBV11-2	-	TRBJ1-6	TGTGCCAGCAGCTTACAGAATTCACCCCTCCACTTT	CASSLQNSPLHF
15	-	TRBV6-6	TRBD1	TRBJ1-1	TGTGCCAGCAGTCCTTCCAGGGGGCCGGGTGAGGTGGCTTTCTTT	CASSPSRGPGEVAFF
15	-	TRBV7-2	-	TRBJ2-3	TGTGCCAGCAGCTTACAACAGGGTAGCACAGATACGCAGTATTTT	CASSLQQGSTDTQYF
12	-	TRBV5-1	-	TRBJ2-7	TGCGCCAGCAGCCCGCATGGGGGGGAGCAGTACTTC	CASSPHGGEQYF
15	-	TRBV6-2/TRBV6-3	TRBD2	TRBJ2-3	TGTGCCAGCAGTTACAGGGGGACTAGCGCAGATACGCAGTATTTT	CASSYRGTSADTQYF
15	-	TRBV7-2	TRBD2	TRBJ2-1	TGTGCCAGCAGCGGGCGACTAGCGTCCAACAATGAGCAGTTCTTC	CASSGRLASNNEQFF
15	-	TRBV5-1	TRBD1	TRBJ1-1	TGCGCCAGCAGCCCTGCGACAGGGGTGAACACTGAAGCTTTCTTT	CASSPATGVNTEAFF
15	few	TRBV14	-	TRBJ1-6	TGTGCCAGCAGCCCGTCTGGGTTCCTTAATTCACCCCTCCACTTT	CASSPSGFLNSPLHF
15	-	TRBV27	TRBD1	TRBJ2-7	TGTGCCAGCACCCCCGGACAGGGTAGCACCTACGAGCAGTACTTC	CASTPGQGSTYEQYF
16	few	TRBV10-3	-	TRBJ2-7	TGTGCCATCACTTTTCAGGCCCCGGACATGGCTACGGAGCAGTACTTC	CAITFQAPDMATEQYF
16	-	TRBV18	TRBD1	TRBJ2-6	TGTGCCAGCTCACCACCGGTCGGGACAGGGACCAACGTCCTGACTTTC	CASSPPVGTGTNVLTF
17	-	TRBV6-2/TRBV6-3	-	TRBJ2-2	TGTGCCGGCAGTTCCTTTCAACATGGACAGTACACCGGGGAGCTGTTTTTT	CAGSSFQHGQYTGELFF
17	once	TRBV5-1	TRBD2	TRBJ2-3	TGCGCCAGCAGCTTCGGACTAGCGGGGATCATCACAGATACGCAGTATTTT	CASSFGLAGIITDTQYF
12	once	TRBV11-2	-	TRBJ1-6	TGTGCCAGCAGCTTAGGGGAATCACCCCTCCACTTT	CASSLGESPLHF
14	-	TRBV6-6	-	TRBJ1-2	-	CASILGRESGGYTF
13	-	TRBV7-2	-	TRBJ1-2	TGTGCCAGCAGCTCCCCTGGGGCAGGGGCATACACCTTC	CASSSPGAGAYTF
15	few	TRBV30	TRBD1	TRBJ1-2	TGTGCCTGGAGTCGGGACAGGGCAAACACTTATGGCTACACCTTC	CAWSRDRANTYGYTF
15	-	TRBV6-6	TRBD1	TRBJ1-4	TGTGCCAGCAGTTCTCACAGGGGGCGTAATGAAAAACTGTTTTTT	CASSSHRGRNEKLFF
16	-	TRBV7-2	-	TRBJ2-3	TGTGCCAGCAGCCCGAGTACAGGTCCTAGCACAGATACGCAGTATTTT	CASSPSTGPSTDTQYF
13	-	TRBV5-1	-	TRBJ1-1	TGCGCCAGCAGCTTCCGGGACACCACTGAAGCTTTCTTT	CASSFRDTTEAFF